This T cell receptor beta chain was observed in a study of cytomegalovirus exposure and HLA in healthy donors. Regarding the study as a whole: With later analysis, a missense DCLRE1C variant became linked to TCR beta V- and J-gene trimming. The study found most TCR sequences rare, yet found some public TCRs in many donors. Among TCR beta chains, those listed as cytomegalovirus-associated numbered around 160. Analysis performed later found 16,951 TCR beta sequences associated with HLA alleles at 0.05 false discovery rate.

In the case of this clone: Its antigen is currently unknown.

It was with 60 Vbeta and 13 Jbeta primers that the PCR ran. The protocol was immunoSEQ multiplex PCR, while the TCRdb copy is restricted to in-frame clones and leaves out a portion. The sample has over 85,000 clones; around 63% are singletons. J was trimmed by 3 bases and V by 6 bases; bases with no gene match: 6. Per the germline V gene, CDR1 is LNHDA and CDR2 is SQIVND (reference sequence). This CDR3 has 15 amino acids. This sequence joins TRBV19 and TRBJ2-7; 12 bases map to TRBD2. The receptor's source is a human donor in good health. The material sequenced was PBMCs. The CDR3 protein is CASRTTTSGSYEQYF. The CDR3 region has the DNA TGTGCCAGTAGGACGACGACTAGCGGGAGCTACGAGCAGTACTTC.